This T cell receptor beta chain was retrieved from a study of cytomegalovirus exposure and HLA in healthy donors (dated by TCRdb to 2016 to 2017). In the study overall: In an earlier analysis of 550 to 750 of the donors, about 260 Gb of sequence data and 117 million unique TCR beta sequences from about 190 million T cells were reported. An early release that covered fewer than 800 HLA-typed donors contained approximately 320 gigabases of sequencing data and around 80 million unique TCR sequences. Among the approximately 420 genotyped donors, about 85% belonged to the genetic ancestry cluster associated with self-reported Caucasian donors. The study was designed to test whether signatures of past pathogen exposure could be identified by cataloging public T cell receptors. The study used immunosequencing to profile the T cell repertoires of approximately 640 subjects and linked those repertoires to cytomegalovirus serostatus. Besides the first cohort of 550 to 750 subjects, a separate validation cohort made up of roughly 120 different subjects was used. To predict cytomegalovirus infection status, the study brought together high-throughput TCR immunosequencing, statistical association of individual TCRs with disease status, and machine learning. To study patterns of TCR occurrence, a later analysis re-analyzed previously published TCR beta repertoires from more than 550 donors and added high-resolution HLA genotyping. Rather than using new phenotypic data, the later analysis identified candidate immune exposures from TCR beta sequences and from how often those sequences occurred across donors. An earlier analysis of several hundred of the donors applied high-throughput TCR beta sequencing to assess whether each TCR beta V gene segment acted as functional or pseudogenic. Alongside the repertoire data, information on donor age, sex, ethnicity and CMV serostatus was compiled. A later genetic analysis took genome-wide SNP genotypes for about 65% of the 666 donors and used that subset as a discovery cohort. All discovery cohort repertoires had been generated using a single sequencing platform. HLA typing covered class I and class II loci at four-digit resolution. Typing coverage differed by locus: A, B, C, DRB1 and DQB1 were typed in roughly 620-640 donors, DQA1 in approximately 520, DPA1 in some 570, and DPB1 in just under 490. Roughly five DR-DQ haplotypes were handled as single units for association and clustering because linkage in the cohort was strong. Among about 410 genotyped donors of the cohort, an average of about 220,000 unique TCR beta nucleotide sequences was sequenced per donor, of which roughly 17% were non-productive. Summary of the overall study and its limitations: When HLA alleles, especially DR and DQ, strongly co-occurred, attributing TCR associations to individual alleles was difficult. In a later analysis, most CMV-associated TCR beta chains were found to appear HLA-restricted, with HLA associations seemingly driven largely by CMV exposure. An association between a missense DCLRE1C variant and V-gene and J-gene trimming of TCR beta chains was found in a later genetic analysis and replicated in an independent cohort. The classifier was reported to diagnose cytomegalovirus status with high specificity and sensitivity in both the original and validation cohorts. The 87-base-pair reads could not distinguish some IMGT-functional V segments, including TRBV6-2 and TRBV6-3, so those segments were excluded. A later analysis found that TCR association rates varied across HLA loci, with DRB1 alleles showing the most associated TCRs and HLA-C alleles the fewest. In vitro tests confirmed that a few of the cytomegalovirus-associated TCR beta chains recognize cytomegalovirus antigens. At a false discovery rate of 0.05, a later analysis linked 15,000 to 20,000 TCR beta sequences to specific HLA alleles. Sequencing depth was assumed to be roughly uniform across donors in the presence/absence analyses, though that assumption may not hold. Linkage disequilibrium might explain the correlated functional status among segregating V segments, but an unknown experimental factor could not be excluded. In an earlier analysis of around 600 of the donors, most TCR beta V segments were observed in productive rearrangements about 90% or about 30% of the time, broadly matching IMGT annotations. The cohort was sequenced for TCR beta chains only, and without alpha or paired-chain data the features that could be detected were limited. In a later analysis, HLA-associated TCR beta chains showed more clonal expansion and lower generation probabilities than non-associated chains that were equally common. The study gave a list of 150 to 200 TCR beta chains associated with cytomegalovirus. CMV serostatus was the only immune exposure information available for the cohort. While some public TCRs were present in many individuals, most TCR sequences turned up only very rarely across donors. A further reported finding was that TCR beta sequences accurately predicted the HLA-A and HLA-B alleles for most subjects in the first cohort. Compared with the 666-donor mean, donors in an Asian-associated ancestry cluster had fewer N-insertions in productive TCRs, according to a later genetic analysis. A cluster of highly shared sequence variants was judged likely to be a technical artifact of the sequencing pipeline. Because counts were too low, roughly 18 rarely observed V segments, including chromosome 9 orphons, were left out of the earlier analysis of about 620 of the donors. Because HLA typing was missing for some donors at each locus, association tests included only the typed subset. In a later analysis, several top co-occurrence clusters were reported to appear linked to parvovirus B19, influenza, CMV and Epstein-Barr virus. According to the authors, the approach could potentially be generalized to other disease states and immunological phenotypes.

The cohort consisted of 600 to 750 healthy bone marrow donors. At the time of sampling, every cohort member was nominally healthy, though immune exposures that went unrecorded were likely present. The donor was CMV seronegative and belonged to the group of 380 or so seronegative cohort members. Each donor provided a peripheral blood sample, and peripheral blood mononuclear cells were used for TCR beta sequencing. Genomic DNA was extracted from the blood cell samples with the Qiagen DNeasy Blood Extraction Kit. A note on this clone: This receptor's antigen is unknown. Within one base of it there is no much larger clone, and no base qualities were kept.

The method behind the library was the immunoSEQ multiplex PCR assay. A mixture of 60 forward primers for TCR Vbeta segments and 13 reverse primers for TCR Jbeta segments was used in the multiplex PCR. Amplification of the CDR3 region of rearranged TCR beta genes was performed with a multiplex PCR assay on genomic DNA. The Illumina HiSeq System was used to sequence the amplified TCR beta libraries as 87-base-pair reads. On the study's bioinformatics: In a later analysis, tens of millions of unique TCR beta chains were counted across the roughly 670 repertoires, and roughly 11 million of these chains were shared by at least two donors. A nearest-neighbor algorithm error-corrected the raw reads and collapsed the reads into unique sequences, merging closely related sequences to remove PCR and sequencing errors. CDR3 sequences were aligned to IMGT reference sequences to assign V, D and J gene segments. For a sequence to be retained, a match of at least six nucleotides to both a V gene segment and a J gene segment was required. A rearrangement counted as productive if the CDR3 had no stop codons and remained in frame with V and J, and every other rearrangement counted as non-productive. CDR3 was defined by IMGT convention, running from the second conserved V-encoded cysteine to the conserved J-encoded phenylalanine. The earlier analysis of 500 to 750 of the donors excluded any sequence lacking an unambiguous match to a single V gene segment. An earlier analysis of a few hundred of the donors classified V segments as functional when productive rearrangements were above 56.7% and as segregating when the standard deviation between donors was above 5%. A statistical classification framework was developed to diagnose cytomegalovirus status using the catalog of TCR beta chain sequences. In a later analysis, V and J genes were assigned by comparing TCR nucleotide sequences against IMGT/GENE-DB human TR gene sequences. The TCRdist pipeline was used in a later analysis to assign CDR3 sequences and most-parsimonious VDJ recombination scenarios. In a later analysis, each TCR beta chain was defined by its CDR3 amino acid sequence together with its V-gene family, and reads lacking a unique V-gene family were excluded. A later analysis removed several hundred highly shared, low-generation-probability nucleotide sequences to deal with suspected cross-contamination and a sequencing artifact. In a later analysis, a clonal expansion index was calculated for each public chain from normalized within-repertoire ranks of inferred template counts. Generation probabilities in a later analysis came from a VDJ recombination model fitted to out-of-frame rearrangements, and those results were checked against IGoR. A later analysis scored TCR-TCR, TCR-HLA and TCR-CMV co-occurrence with hypergeometric tests, applying a repertoire-size bias correction to TCR pairs. A later analysis estimated false discovery rates by permuting HLA or CMV assignments 20 times. A later analysis grouped co-occurring TCRs with DBSCAN, adding TCRdist sequence similarity when clustering within HLA-allele-positive subsets. Co-occurrence clustering excluded repertoires with fewer than 30,000 or more than 120,000 public chains, plus five with anomalous nucleotide sharing. The table was pulled from immuneACCESS by TCRdb, which kept in-frame rearrangements only. Such tables lose some clones; where checked, under half of the loss comes from unresolved V genes, and the rest has no known cause. V and J calls plus clone size are reproduced from that table; the DNA served to infer D and trimming. In all, the sample holds about 140,000 clones, and roughly 73% of those were seen once. The ten largest make up 1.5% to 2% of the sample.

From the cysteine through the phenylalanine, the CDR3 covers 20 amino acids. This entry keeps only the CDR3 DNA: 60 bases, framed from base 1. V is trimmed back by 9 bases and J by 2 bases, and the junction contains 25 bases that no gene match accounts for. As encoded in the germline V gene (reference sequence), CDR1 is LNHDA while CDR2 is SQIVND. The sample was PBMCs. The sequence came from a female donor in good health and CMV-seronegative. Recombination joined TRBV19 with TRBJ2-3; 8 nucleotides in the junction match TRBD2. The nucleotides read TGTGCCAGCGCGATAAGGGTCAGTAGCCATACTAGCGGCTTCACAGATACGCAGTATTTT. This sequence encodes CASAIRVSSHTSGFTDTQYF. Joined to the reference TRBV19 and TRBJ2-3 proteins, this CDR3 gives the full variable domain: DGGITQSPKYLFRKEGQNVTLSCEQNLNHDAMYWYRQDPGQGLRLIYYSQIVNDFQKGDIAEGYSVSREKKESFPLTVTSAQKNPTAFYLCASAIRVSSHTSGFTDTQYFGPGTRLTVL.